These 7 T cell receptor beta chains share one sample of origin, sequenced in a study of blood T cells in healthy people across ages. Sample-barcoded 5' priming and a J-beta primer mix drove a second PCR of about 7 to 12 cycles. TCRdb analysed the 5' RACE reads with MiXCR anew, one entry per CDR3 protein. The sample has around 1,000,000 distinct CDR3 sequences, under 30% seen once. The same sample was also studied in work on T cells of mothers and their children.

The specimen sequenced was blood. The receptors derive from a girl aged 2-10 years in good health.

The chain carries TRBV11-3 and TRBJ1-4, with a possible D match to TRBD1 (5 bases). The CDR3 is 15 amino acids. Germline V gene sequence: CDR1 SGHNT, CDR2 YENEEA. V lost 5 bases, J lost 0 bases, and 10 bases lay in between. CDR3 amino acids: CASSPDSATNEKLFF. The CDR3 region has the DNA TGTGCCAGCAGCCCTGACAGCGCAACTAATGAAAAACTGTTTTTT.

This chain joins TRBV7-8 and TRBJ2-7, with D maybe TRBD1 (6 bases). Deletions cut 4 bases from V and 5 bases from J, with 15 bases between. Germline lookup yields CDR1 SGHVS and CDR2 FQNEAQ. This CDR3 has 14 amino acids. CDR3 loop: CASSYRVWVHEQYF. CDR3 sequence (DNA): TGTGCCAGCAGCTACAGGGTTTGGGTCCACGAGCAGTACTTC.

This clonotype has more than one count but fewer than ten. The chain recombines TRBV2 with TRBJ2-7, with 9 bases aligning to TRBD2. Germline values: CDR1 SNHLY, CDR2 FYNNEI. V gave up 0 bases and J gave up 4 bases; unmatched junction bases: 4. The CDR3 loop spans 15 amino acids. The CDR3 spells CASSEARLAGYEQYF. The CDR3, as DNA: TGTGCCAGCAGTGAAGCGCGGCTAGCGGGGTACGAGCAGTACTTC.

In DNA form, the CDR3 reads TGTGCCAGCAGCTTGTCTAGCGGGAGGTACAATGAGCAGTTCTTC. Encoded protein: CASSLSSGRYNEQFF. The V gene is TRBV11-2, the J gene TRBJ2-1; 11 bases map to TRBD2. V lost 3 bases, J lost 4 bases, and 2 bases stayed unmatched. The CDR3 runs 15 residues. The V gene's germline CDR1 is SGHAT and CDR2 FQNNGV.

The chain carries TRBV2 and TRBJ2-5, with D perhaps TRBD1 (5 bases). Germline V CDR1 and CDR2: SNHLY, FYNNEI. V was pared by 1 base and J by 2 bases, with 17 bases between. The CDR3 contains 17 residues. As DNA, the CDR3 is TGTGCCAGCAGTGAAGGATCGCTTCAGGGCTATCAAGAGACCCAGTACTTC. This encodes CASSEGSLQGYQETQYF.

The chain has TRBV29-1 and TRBJ1-2, with D uncertain. Germline values: CDR1 SQVTM, CDR2 ANQGSEA. The CDR3 totals 11 residues. V lost 5 bases, J lost 8 bases, and 12 bases lay in between. CDR3 protein: CSVLGRGGYTF. The CDR3 DNA follows: TGCAGCGTTTTGGGGAGAGGGGGCTACACCTTC.

The chain is built from TRBV7-3 and TRBJ2-3; 8 nucleotides align to TRBD2. CDR3 length: 15 residues. The ends lost 4 bases at V and 7 bases at J; junction bases unmatched: 10. Germline loops: CDR1 SGHTA, CDR2 FQGTGA. The CDR3 loop reads CASSSGLGWVHTQYF. CDR3 nucleotides: TGTGCCAGCAGCTCGGGACTAGGATGGGTTCATACGCAGTATTTT.